A selection of T cell receptor beta chains follows, all from one sample in a study of naive and memory T cell subsets. Using its own MiXCR run on the UMI-ligation and nested PCR reads, TCRdb lists one record per CDR3 protein. Of tens of thousands of distinct CDR3 sequences in the sample, approximately 7.1% were seen once. The sample consisted of skin, taken from a tuberculin skin test site. The receptors derive from an adult in good health. Each CDR3 is given with its conserved first and last residue. D genes are given only for firm matches. The listing skips clone size in some rows; elsewhere it reads once, few, many or a size class.

v_gene	j_gene	d_gene	abundance	CDR3nt	CDR3aa
TRBV9	TRBJ1-5	-	many	TGTGCCAGCAGCGTAGGTGTAGGGGGGGTGCAGCCCCAGCATTTT	CASSVGVGGVQPQHF
TRBV7-2	TRBJ2-5	-	-	TGTGCCAGCAGCTTAGTCTCTGAGACCCAGTACTTC	CASSLVSETQYF
TRBV2	TRBJ1-6	TRBD1	few	TGTGCCAGCAGTGAATCCCCACACCAAACAGGGGCGAGAGATTCACCCCTCCACTTT	CASSESPHQTGARDSPLHF
TRBV7-6	TRBJ2-4	-	medium-sized	TGTGCCAGCAGCCCCGGGACACCGAAACTAGCCAAAAACATTCAGTACTTC	CASSPGTPKLAKNIQYF
TRBV3-1	TRBJ1-2	TRBD1	few	TGTGCCAGCAGCCACCGGGACAGGTTCTATGGCTACACCTTC	CASSHRDRFYGYTF
TRBV27	TRBJ2-5	-	many	TGTGCCAGCAGTTTCCAGACAGGAGATCAAGAGACCCAGTACTTC	CASSFQTGDQETQYF
TRBV2	TRBJ2-7	-	many	TGTGCCAGCACAGGGGCCGAGCAGTACTTC	CASTGAEQYF
TRBV6-5	TRBJ2-7	TRBD1	many	TGTGCCAGCAGACGGGACAGGGGGTCGCCCCCCTACGAGCAGTACTTC	CASRRDRGSPPYEQYF
TRBV10-2	TRBJ2-7	-	many	TGCGCCAGCTGCGACCCTTCGAAGGGCTACGAGCAGTACTTC	CASCDPSKGYEQYF
TRBV9	TRBJ2-1	TRBD1	many	TGTGCCAGCAGACCCCTTGGGGGGACAGGGGTATTCGATGAGCAGTTCTTC	CASRPLGGTGVFDEQFF
TRBV4-1	TRBJ2-1	-	-	TGCGCCAGCAGCCAAGATAGGGCTAGCTTGGTTTCTGAGCAGTTCTTC	CASSQDRASLVSEQFF
TRBV2	TRBJ1-5	TRBD1	many	TGTGCCAGCAGTGCCCTTGGACAGGGGGCTAGACAGCCCCAGCATTTT	CASSALGQGARQPQHF
TRBV11-1	TRBJ2-1	-	few	TGTGCCAGCCAGGGCTCCTACAATGAGCAGTTCTTC	CASQGSYNEQFF
TRBV7-9	TRBJ2-4	TRBD1	few	TGTGCCAGCAGCTTGACAGGGGCGCAAGCCAAAAACATTCAGTACTTC	CASSLTGAQAKNIQYF
TRBV5-1	TRBJ2-7	-	few	TGCGCCAGCAGTCTATCAGGGATATTCGACGAGCAGTACTTC	CASSLSGIFDEQYF
TRBV2	TRBJ2-3	TRBD1	many	TGTGCCAGCAGTGAAGCGGCCGGGACAGGGTTGTATACGCAGTATTTT	CASSEAAGTGLYTQYF
TRBV11-2	TRBJ1-1	TRBD1	many	TGTGCCAGCAGCTTTCCCCCGGACAGGCGGGTCACTGAAGCTTTCTTT	CASSFPPDRRVTEAFF
TRBV20-1	TRBJ2-7	-	many	TGCAGTGCTAGAGACCCTACCGGGACGGGCCCCTACGAGCAGTACTTC	CSARDPTGTGPYEQYF
TRBV20-1	TRBJ2-5	TRBD2	many	TGCAGTGCTAGAGATGCGGGGGGGCCGCAAGAGACCCAGTACTTC	CSARDAGGPQETQYF
TRBV6-5	TRBJ2-1	TRBD1	-	TGTGCCAGCAGTTATCCAGGACAGGGTCTCTATGAGCAGTTCTTC	CASSYPGQGLYEQFF
TRBV6-1	TRBJ2-1	-	-	TGTGCCAGCAGTGAACTTATAGGGGTGAATGAGCAGTTCTTC	CASSELIGVNEQFF
TRBV12-3/TRBV12-4	TRBJ2-3	TRBD1	-	TGTGCCAGCAGTTTAGGCATCAGGGGGGATACGCAGTATTTT	CASSLGIRGDTQYF
TRBV20-1	TRBJ1-3	-	many	TGCAGTGCTAGAGATGGGGGGAGCTCTGGAAACACCATATATTTT	CSARDGGSSGNTIYF
TRBV6-1	TRBJ2-3	TRBD1	many	TGTGCCAGCCGGGACACAGGGGGCACAGATACGCAGTATTTT	CASRDTGGTDTQYF
TRBV29-1	TRBJ2-7	-	medium-sized	TGCAGCGTTGGGGACGGAGGGGGTCGGGAGCAGTACTTC	CSVGDGGGREQYF
TRBV7-3	TRBJ2-3	TRBD1	many	TGTGCCAGCAGCTTACTAGGGGACAGGAGGGGAGATACGCAGTATTTT	CASSLLGDRRGDTQYF
TRBV5-4	TRBJ2-1	-	few	TGTGCCAGCAGCTTGCAGTCCGGGAATGAGCAGTTCTTC	CASSLQSGNEQFF
TRBV5-1	TRBJ2-4	-	many	TGCGCCAGCAGCTCGCCACAGACCGGAACGATGAGGGGCATTCAGTACTTC	CASSSPQTGTMRGIQYF
TRBV7-8	TRBJ1-2	TRBD1	many	TGTGCCAGCAGCTTAGAACAGGGGGCAAGTGGCGACACCTTC	CASSLEQGASGDTF
TRBV20-1	TRBJ2-7	-	medium-sized	TGCAGTGCTAGGCAGACGTGGCCCAGGGGAAGTTCCGAGCAGTACTTC	CSARQTWPRGSSEQYF
TRBV7-9	TRBJ1-1	-	few	TGTGCCAGCAGCTTAGCGTCAGCCGGGACTGAAGCTTTCTTT	CASSLASAGTEAFF
TRBV9	TRBJ2-7	TRBD1	many	TGTGCCAGCAGCGTGGACAGGGGCCCATCGTCCGAGCAGTACTTC	CASSVDRGPSSEQYF
TRBV19	TRBJ2-2	TRBD1	many	TGTGCCAGTAGTCGGAAAGGGGGCGAGGACACCGGGGAGCTGTTTTTT	CASSRKGGEDTGELFF
TRBV10-1	TRBJ2-2	TRBD1	many	TGCGCCAGCAGTTTCTCCGTTGGGACAGGGGACGGGGAGCTGTTTTTT	CASSFSVGTGDGELFF
TRBV12-5	TRBJ2-3	-	once	TGTGCTAGTGGTTTGGTAAAAGAATGCTGCACAGATACGCAGTATTTT	CASGLVKECCTDTQYF
TRBV12-3/TRBV12-4	TRBJ2-7	TRBD2	many	TGTGCCAGCAGTTCGACTAGCGTGTTCTACGAGCAGTACTTC	CASSSTSVFYEQYF
TRBV7-9	TRBJ2-3	-	many	TGTGCCAGCAGCTTAGGCACAGTGCCAGATACGCAGTATTTT	CASSLGTVPDTQYF
TRBV20-1	TRBJ1-1	-	-	TGCAGTGCTAGAGATCAGAGGCTGGCTGAAGCTTTCTTT	CSARDQRLAEAFF
TRBV7-9	TRBJ1-1	TRBD1	-	TGTGCCAGCAGCTTAGGGGACAGTCGTAAGGGAGCTTTCTTT	CASSLGDSRKGAFF
TRBV7-8	TRBJ2-7	-	few	TGTGCCAGCAGCTTATCGGGTCCCTACGAGCAGTACTTC	CASSLSGPYEQYF
TRBV19	TRBJ2-3	TRBD1	many	TGTGCCAGTAGTCCGGACAGGGGGCAGGGAGATACGCAGTATTTT	CASSPDRGQGDTQYF
TRBV19	TRBJ2-1	-	-	TGTGCCAGTAGTATTCAGAGAACCGGAGGTAGTGAGCAGTTCTTC	CASSIQRTGGSEQFF
TRBV4-2	TRBJ2-7	TRBD1	many	TGTGCCAGCAGCCAAGAAGGACAGGGCCCCCACGAGCAGTACTTC	CASSQEGQGPHEQYF
TRBV29-1	TRBJ2-2	TRBD1	many	TGCAGCGTTGACGGGGACAGGGAAAACACCGGGGAGCTGTTTTTT	CSVDGDRENTGELFF